The sequence of this TCR beta chain was determined in a study of somatic mutations in cytotoxic T cells in rheumatoid arthritis. Study-level points and caveats: Patients with rheumatoid arthritis did not differ significantly from age-matched healthy controls in CD8+ T-cell clonality. With advancing age, CD8+ clonality climbed in rheumatoid arthritis patients but did not rise in healthy controls. The top CD8+ clone topped 20% of CD8+ cells in about an eighth of the roughly 65 patients.

Trimming stripped 1 base from V and 3 bases from J, with 12 bases between. The CDR3 totals 15 residues. Germline V gene lookup returns CDR1 LNHDA and CDR2 SQIVND (reference sequence). Data came from immunoSEQ multiplex PCR; TCRdb stores just in-frame clones and leaves some out. The sample gives over 6,500 clones, less than 75% of which show up once; about 42% is in the top ten. Positive magnetic bead selection was used to isolate CD4+ and CD8+ cells; purity was checked by flow cytometry. On this clone: Its specificity is not known.

The source is a man in his forties or fifties in good health. Sequenced material: CD8+ T cells sorted from blood. V usage is TRBV19 and J usage is TRBJ2-5, with a tentative D call TRBD2 (5 bases). The CDR3 DNA is TGTGCCAGTAGTATAGTTTTCGGGATGGAAGAGACCCAGTACTTC. Translating it yields CASSIVFGMEETQYF.